Presented here are 21 T cell receptor beta chains from one specimen sequenced in a study of pediatric ulcerative colitis. Rectal tissue came from one to two pinch biopsies taken at colonoscopy. Some clones are missing from TCRdb's copy, which holds only in-frame ones; the method was immunoSEQ multiplex PCR. This table has about 36,000 clones, around four fifths appearing once. Material: gut tissue. The receptors here all came from a boy aged 5-17 years with moderate ulcerative colitis.

The rearrangement uses TRBV2 and TRBJ1-1; D is possibly TRBD1 (6 bases). CDR1 is SNHLY, CDR2 FYNNEI, per germline. The length of the CDR3 is 13 residues. Trimming stripped 4 bases from V and 4 bases from J, with 10 bases between. The CDR3 DNA follows: TGTGCCAGCAGTGCCCCAGGGGCCACTGAAGCTTTCTTT. Protein: CASSAPGATEAFF.

The V gene is TRBV30, the J gene TRBJ1-6, with 7 bases identical to TRBD1. Unmatched junction bases numbered 14, after V lost 6 bases and J lost 0 bases. CDR1 is GTSNPN, CDR2 SVGIG, per germline (reference sequence). This CDR3 is 18 amino acids long. The CDR3 here is CACPFAQQGSSYNSPLHF. In DNA form, the CDR3 reads TGTGCCTGCCCCTTTGCCCAACAGGGGAGCTCCTATAATTCACCCCTCCACTTT.

The chain employs TRBV10-3 and TRBJ1-2, with D hard to call. The CDR3 consists of 14 residues. The V gene lost 7 bases and the J gene lost 2 bases, with 14 bases spanning the gap. The germline CDR1 and CDR2 sequences are ENHRY and SYGVKD. CDR3 region: CAITNLDGNYGYTF. The CDR3 DNA is TGTGCCATCACCAACCTGGACGGAAACTATGGCTACACCTTC.

The gene calls are TRBV4-3 and TRBJ1-2; TRBD1 aligns across 10 bases. The V and J ends lost 5 bases and 5 bases, in that order; junction bases with no gene match: 8. CDR1 is LGHNA, CDR2 YSLEER, per germline. The CDR3 consists of 15 residues. CDR3 loop: CASSSTGTGVYGYTF. CDR3 in DNA: TGCGCCAGCAGCTCAACCGGGACAGGGGTTTATGGCTACACCTTC.

There are a few counts of this clone. The chain employs TRBV11-2 and TRBJ2-7; D unclear. The germline V and J ends were trimmed by 1 base and 1 base, with 8 bases remaining between them. CDR1 and CDR2 from the germline V gene are SGHAT and FQNNGV. The CDR3 extends over 14 amino acids. As DNA, the CDR3 is TGTGCCAGCAGCTTAGTTGACTGGTCCTACGAGCAGTACTTC. Its protein is CASSLVDWSYEQYF.

This chain joins TRBV5-5 and TRBJ1-2; unclear D gene. The CDR3 is 15 residues long. Germline V CDR1 and CDR2: SGHKS, YYEKEE (reference sequence). The V end was cut by 0 bases, the J end by 4 bases, with 13 bases between. CDR3 amino acids: CASSLEPGVLYGYTF. Here the CDR3 DNA reads TGTGCCAGCAGCTTGGAACCTGGGGTGCTCTATGGCTACACCTTC.

The CDR3 nucleotides are TGTGCCAGCAGCGCAGAAGGGTATAGCTACACCTTC. Amino acid sequence: CASSAEGYSYTF. This chain links TRBV7-3 with TRBJ1-2; D ambiguous. This CDR3 region has 12 residues. V lost 5 bases and J 9 bases, leaving 13 bases between the germline ends. From germline, CDR1 is SGHTA and CDR2 FQGTGA.

The gene calls are TRBV25-1 and TRBJ2-7; no clear D gene. In germline, CDR1 is MGHDK, CDR2 SYGVNS. The ends were cut back, 4 bases at V and 0 bases at J, with 10 bases in the middle. The CDR3 runs 14 residues. This CDR3 reads CASSVAASSYEQYF. In DNA form, the CDR3 reads TGTGCCAGCAGTGTGGCAGCGAGCTCCTACGAGCAGTACTTC.

The chain links TRBV6-1 to TRBJ2-2; D may be TRBD1 (6 bases). V was clipped by 6 bases and J by 3 bases, with 8 bases between them. CDR1 is MNHNS, CDR2 SASEGT, per germline. The CDR3 consists of 13 residues. In DNA, the CDR3 is TGTGCCAGCAGACAGGGCTACACCGGGGAGCTGTTTTTT. Translating it yields CASRQGYTGELFF.

V usage is TRBV5-6 and J usage is TRBJ2-1; no clear D gene. The CDR3 is 11 residues long. V was cut by 5 bases and J by 15 bases, with 15 bases left in between. Germline-derived CDR1 and CDR2 are SGHDT and YYEEEE. The CDR3 protein is CASRASTSWFF. Here the CDR3 DNA reads TGTGCCAGCAGAGCTTCAACTTCCTGGTTCTTC. The whole variable domain, filled in from reference TRBV5-6 and TRBJ2-1, reads DAGVTQSPTHLIKTRGQQVTLRCSPKSGHDTVSWYQQALGQGPQFIFQYYEEEERQRGNFPDRFSGHQFPNYSSELNVNALLLGDSALYLCASRASTSWFFGPGTRLTVL.

The V and J genes are TRBV29-1 and TRBJ2-7, with 10 bases that match TRBD1. The CDR3 has 14 residues. The germline V gene has CDR1 SQVTM and CDR2 ANQGSEA. The ends lost 7 bases at V and 3 bases at J; junction bases unmatched: 9. The CDR3 coding sequence is TGCAGCGGGACCGTGGGGACAGGGGTCTACGAGCAGTACTTC. Translation gives CSGTVGTGVYEQYF.

The CDR3 is CASSLPSGLRPQHF. The CDR3 DNA reads as TGTGCCAGCAGCTTGCCGTCCGGCCTCCGGCCCCAGCATTTT. The rearrangement links TRBV5-8 to TRBJ1-5; D call uncertain. From germline, CDR1 is SGHTS and CDR2 YDEGEE. V dropped 1 base and J dropped 9 bases, with 14 bases sitting between them. The CDR3 contains 14 residues.

The CDR3 nucleotides read TGTGCCAGCAGCCCTTTGTCGCCGGAGACCCAGTACTTC. As protein: CASSPLSPETQYF. The V and J genes are TRBV27 and TRBJ2-5; no firm D call. Trimming left V 6 bases short and J 5 bases short, with 13 bases between. Germline-derived CDR1 and CDR2 are MNHEY and SMNVEV (reference sequence). The CDR3 has 13 residues.

The V call is TRBV6-5, the J call TRBJ2-6; maybe TRBD2 (5 bases). This CDR3 has 13 residues. The V end was cut by 0 bases, the J end by 12 bases, with 9 bases between. Germline CDR1 is MNHEY and CDR2 is SVGAGI. The CDR3, as DNA: TGTGCCAGCAGTTACTCCCTAGGGAGCGTCCTGACTTTC. This sequence encodes CASSYSLGSVLTF.

This sequence joins TRBV10-3 and TRBJ1-3; the D is unclear. The V end was cut by 6 bases, the J end by 0 bases, with 9 bases between. CDR1 and CDR2 from the germline V gene are ENHRY and SYGVKD. The CDR3 consists of 14 residues. Here the CDR3 reads CAISTGSSGNTIYF. DNA of the CDR3: TGTGCCATCAGCACCGGGAGCTCTGGAAACACCATATATTTT.

This chain connects TRBV10-2 to TRBJ2-5; the D is unclear. V was trimmed by 7 bases and J by 2 bases, leaving 14 bases between them. The CDR3 runs 14 residues. Germline assignment: CDR1 WSHSY and CDR2 SAAADI. This CDR3 is CASMPQQIQETQYF. The CDR3 DNA is TGCGCCAGCATGCCACAGCAGATACAAGAGACCCAGTACTTC.

V and J are TRBV7-6 and TRBJ2-7, with 7 bases matching TRBD2. This CDR3 comprises 15 residues. CDR1 and CDR2 from the germline V gene are SGHVS and FNYEAQ. V lost 5 bases, J lost 7 bases, and 14 bases stayed unmatched. For the CDR3, the DNA is TGTGCCAGCAGCCCAAAGGCGGCGGGAGCGCGTGAGCAGTACTTC. It codes for CASSPKAAGAREQYF.

The V call is TRBV5-1, the J call TRBJ2-3; no definite D call. CDR3 size: 16 residues. In germline, CDR1 is SGHRS, CDR2 YFSETQ. V lost 0 bases and J lost 0, with 11 bases in between. Written as DNA, the CDR3 is TGCGCCAGCAGCTTGGACAGCTGGCGAAGCACAGATACGCAGTATTTT. Translated: CASSLDSWRSTDTQYF.

This clone is categorized as medium-sized. This chain connects TRBV5-1 to TRBJ2-5; D is uncertain. Trimming stripped 2 bases from V and 5 bases from J, with 13 bases between. The CDR3 totals 14 residues. The germline V gene encodes CDR1 SGHRS and CDR2 YFSETQ. The CDR3 is CASSFSYTVETQYF. CDR3 in DNA: TGCGCCAGCAGCTTTTCCTATACAGTTGAGACCCAGTACTTC.

The J gene is TRBJ2-2, the V gene TRBV27, with TRBD1 identical over 9 bases. Germline V gene data show CDR1 as MNHEY and CDR2 as SMNVEV (reference sequence). Trimming cost V 3 bases and J 4 bases; bases outside gene matches: 9. The CDR3 has 17 amino acids. CDR3 amino acids: CASSFYYGTGRTGELFF. The CDR3 region has the DNA TGTGCCAGCAGTTTCTACTACGGGACAGGGCGCACCGGGGAGCTGTTTTTT.

The V gene is TRBV28, the J gene TRBJ1-5, with a tentative D call TRBD1 (5 bases). V lost 7 bases to trimming and J lost 5 bases, with 15 bases between them. In germline, CDR1 is MDHEN, CDR2 SYDVKM. CDR3 size: 14 residues. DNA for the CDR3: TGTGCCAGCACCAAGTTCAGGGCCTATCAGCCCCAGCATTTT. Translated: CASTKFRAYQPQHF.